The next 25 T cell receptor beta chains were all read from a single sample in a study of CD8 T cells in ankylosing spondylitis. TCRdb called the 5' RACE reads again in MiXCR, with one record for every CDR3 protein. Seen here are about 240,000 distinct CDR3 sequences, around 11% observed once, and the top ten hold under 8%. The specimen was blood, either unsorted or a sorted T cell fraction (not recorded which). The receptors were sampled from a male donor with ankylosing spondylitis or in good health (not recorded which).

In its sample, this clonotype was seen many times. V gene TRBV5-1 combines with J gene TRBJ2-1, with TRBD2 matching over 14 bases. The CDR3 spans 15 residues. Germline loops: CDR1 SGHRS, CDR2 YFSETQ. V was pared by 3 bases and J by 8 bases, with 4 bases of the junction left unmatched. CDR3 in amino acids: CASSSTSGRADEQFF. The DNA of the CDR3 is TGCGCCAGCAGCTCGACTAGCGGGAGGGCCGATGAGCAGTTCTTC.

This clonotype was counted between two and nine times. This chain connects TRBV2 to TRBJ2-1, with 10 bases fitting TRBD2. Unmatched junction bases numbered 1, after V lost 2 bases and J lost 6 bases. The CDR3 has 14 amino acids. CDR1 is SNHLY and CDR2 is FYNNEI in the germline V gene. CDR3: CASSELAGVNEQFF. The CDR3 nucleotides are TGTGCCAGCAGTGAACTAGCGGGGGTCAATGAGCAGTTCTTC.

This clonotype was observed at least ten times. CDR3 sequence reads: CASSSLGLAGGGFTDTQYF. For the CDR3, the DNA is TGCGCCAGCAGCTCCCTGGGACTAGCGGGAGGGGGTTTTACAGATACGCAGTATTTT. The chain is built from TRBV5-1 and TRBJ2-3; TRBD2 aligns across 16 bases. After removal of 3 bases from V and 3 bases from J, the junction contained 10 bases not matched to a gene. The CDR3 is made up of 19 amino acids. Germline V gene sequence: CDR1 SGHRS, CDR2 YFSETQ.

This clonotype has a count of ten or more. The chain has TRBV12-3 or TRBV12-4 and TRBJ1-6; 9 positions agree with TRBD1. The CDR3 contains 16 residues. Losses at the gene ends were 3 bases for V and 10 bases for J; bases not matched to a gene: 10. The DNA for the CDR3 is TGTGCCAGCAGTTTTGGGATGGGACAGGGAAGATCACCCCTCCACTTT. Residues: CASSFGMGQGRSPLHF.

This clonotype was seen only a few times. The V gene is TRBV9, the J gene TRBJ2-1, with D perhaps matching TRBD1 (6 bases). This CDR3 spans 15 amino acids. CDR1 is SGDLS and CDR2 is YYNGEE in the germline V gene. V was clipped by 3 bases and J by 3 bases, with 13 bases between them. The CDR3 DNA follows: TGTGCCAGCAGCGAATCCGGACAGAGCTACAATGAGCAGTTCTTC. As protein: CASSESGQSYNEQFF.

With regard to this clonotype: A much bigger clone sits one base away, suggesting this may be a read error. This chain links TRBV11-2 with TRBJ2-5, with 7 nucleotides matching TRBD1. Per the germline V gene, CDR1 is SGHAT and CDR2 is FQNNGV. V was pared by 6 bases and J by 0 bases, with 1 base of the junction left unmatched. The length of the CDR3 is 13 residues. CDR3 sequence reads: CASRGTDQETQYF. In nucleotides, the CDR3 is TGTGCCAGCAGAGGGACAGACCAAGAGACCCAGTACTTC.

V gene TRBV29-1 combines with J gene TRBJ2-1; 8 bases line up with TRBD2. Trimming removed 3 bases from V and 4 bases from J; junction bases left unmatched: 2. The CDR3 is 13 amino acids. CDR1 is SQVTM, CDR2 ANQGSEA, per germline. The CDR3 region has the DNA TGCAGCGTTGAGCCTAGCGGGTACAATGAGCAGTTCTTC. As protein: CSVEPSGYNEQFF.

This clonotype was observed many times. The CDR3, as DNA: TGCAGCGTACCCCAGGGTAGCGGGGGGCGGAGCTCCTACAATGAGCAGTTCTTC. The encoded protein is CSVPQGSGGRSSYNEQFF. The chain uses TRBV29-1 and TRBJ2-1; 10 nucleotides line up with TRBD2. Trimming removed 6 bases from V and 0 bases from J; junction bases left unmatched: 14. The CDR3 length is 18 residues. Germline V gives CDR1 SQVTM, CDR2 ANQGSEA.

This clonotype was detected many times. The chain joins TRBV9 to TRBJ2-3; D gene unclear. Germline CDR1 SGDLS, CDR2 YYNGEE. V dropped 2 bases and J dropped 0 bases, with 7 bases sitting between them. The CDR3 is made up of 14 amino acids. As DNA, the CDR3 is TGTGCCAGCAGCGTCCGCGATAGCACAGATACGCAGTATTTT. This sequence encodes CASSVRDSTDTQYF.

This clonotype was found a few times. The chain joins TRBV6-5 to TRBJ1-2, with D unresolved. Looked up from germline, CDR1 is MNHEY and CDR2 is SVGAGI. The V gene lost 4 bases and the J gene lost 2 bases, with 8 bases spanning the gap. The CDR3 is 13 amino acids. Written as DNA, the CDR3 is TGTGCCAGCAGTTTCTTAACGAACTATGGCTACACCTTC. This codes for CASSFLTNYGYTF.

The V gene is TRBV29-1, the J gene TRBJ1-1; D gene uncertain. V was trimmed by 8 bases and J by 1 base, leaving 20 bases between them. The germline V gene encodes CDR1 SQVTM and CDR2 ANQGSEA. CDR3 length: 15 amino acids. CDR3 bases: TGCAGCATACGAGGAGATGGTCTGCAGAACACTGAAGCTTTCTTT. It yields the protein CSIRGDGLQNTEAFF.

This clonotype was counted only a few times. V usage is TRBV6-5 and J usage is TRBJ1-2; D is uncertain. Germline V gene lookup returns CDR1 MNHEY and CDR2 SVGAGI. Trimming pared 7 bases from V and 8 bases from J, leaving 11 bases between. This CDR3 is 11 amino acids long. The DNA for the CDR3 is TGTGCCAGCACTTCGGGATGGGGCTACACCTTC. Translation: CASTSGWGYTF.

V and J are TRBV5-1 and TRBJ2-2, with 10 bases lining up with TRBD2. Trimming removed 4 bases from V and 5 bases from J; junction bases left unmatched: 5. There are 15 residues in the CDR3. Germline CDR1 reads SGHRS; CDR2 reads YFSETQ. CDR3 amino acids: CASSPLTSGTGELFF. The CDR3 region has the DNA TGCGCCAGCAGCCCCTTGACTAGCGGGACCGGGGAGCTGTTTTTT.

This clonotype was counted between two and nine times. The rearrangement joins TRBV5-1 to TRBJ2-5; D possibly uses TRBD1 or TRBD2 (6 bases each). The CDR3 is made up of 16 amino acids. CDR1 SGHRS and CDR2 YFSETQ come from the germline V gene. Trimming cost V 2 bases and J 1 base, with 15 bases left between them. CDR3 sequence: CASSLGTKGGQETQYF. Here the CDR3 DNA reads TGCGCCAGCAGCTTAGGAACGAAGGGGGGCCAAGAGACCCAGTACTTC.

Many counts were recorded for this clonotype. The chain uses TRBV5-1 and TRBJ2-3, with D perhaps matching TRBD2 (5 bases). V was clipped by 1 base and J by 3 bases, with 9 bases between them. Germline values: CDR1 SGHRS, CDR2 YFSETQ. This CDR3 spans 14 amino acids. CDR3 bases: TGCGCCAGCAGCTTGCGTTGGGAGACAGATACGCAGTATTTT. Its protein product is CASSLRWETDTQYF.

In this sample, this clonotype turned up many times. The V gene is TRBV20-1, the J gene TRBJ2-3, with D possibly being TRBD2 (6 bases). V was shortened by 4 bases and J by 0 bases, with 17 bases between the two germline ends. The CDR3 loop spans 16 amino acids. In germline, CDR1 is DFQATT, CDR2 SNEGSKA (reference sequence). CDR3 nucleotides: TGCAGTGCTACCCGGATGCTAGCGCCGAGCACAGATACGCAGTATTTT. Translated: CSATRMLAPSTDTQYF.

This clonotype was picked up many times. The chain links TRBV20-1 to TRBJ2-3; D remains unclear. Trimming removed 7 bases at V and 3 bases at J, with 20 bases between. CDR3 length equals 15 residues. The germline V gene encodes CDR1 DFQATT and CDR2 SNEGSKA (reference sequence). CDR3 nucleotides: TGCAGTGTGGCACCGTTGCAGTTTGAGACAGATACGCAGTATTTT. Its protein product is CSVAPLQFETDTQYF.

The V call is TRBV28, the J call TRBJ2-7, with TRBD1 as a possible D gene (7 bases). The CDR3 has 19 residues. Trimming removed 4 bases at V and 0 bases at J, with 25 bases between. Germline loops: CDR1 MDHEN, CDR2 SYDVKM. The CDR3 DNA sequence: TGTGCCAGCAGTTCCCCCCCAGACAGGGCCGGGGGCTACTCCTACGAGCAGTACTTC. This sequence encodes CASSSPPDRAGGYSYEQYF.

This clonotype showed up many times. The chain couples TRBV3-1 to TRBJ1-5; D unresolved. Per the germline V gene, CDR1 is LGHDT and CDR2 is YNNKEL (reference sequence). CDR3 length: 15 residues. V lost 0 bases and J 5 bases, leaving 11 bases between the germline ends. The CDR3 bases are TGTGCCAGCAGCCAAGATGCCCGATCAGATCAGCCCCAGCATTTT. It specifies CASSQDARSDQPQHF.

The chain uses TRBV20-1 and TRBJ2-2; weak D call: TRBD2 (6 bases). V lost 3 bases to trimming and J lost 2 bases, with 10 bases between them. The CDR3 sequence is 14 residues long. Germline-derived CDR1 and CDR2 are DFQATT and SNEGSKA (reference sequence). CDR3 in DNA: TGCAGTGCTAGCGCGGACTATAACACCGGGGAGCTGTTTTTT. Translation gives CSASADYNTGELFF.

This clonotype showed up many times. The chain joins TRBV5-1 to TRBJ2-2; D remains ambiguous. CDR1 and CDR2 from the germline V gene are SGHRS and YFSETQ. Trimming took 0 bases from V and 2 from J, leaving 5 bases between them. This CDR3 region has 14 residues. CDR3 amino acids: CASSLDSNTGELFF. For the CDR3, the DNA is TGCGCCAGCAGCTTGGACAGCAACACCGGGGAGCTGTTTTTT.

This sequence joins TRBV5-1 and TRBJ2-1; no definite D call. The CDR3 is 15 amino acids. Trimming shortened V by 7 bases and J by 6 bases, and 20 bases separated the two germline ends. Germline CDR1 is SGHRS and CDR2 is YFSETQ. The CDR3: CASGTPGPAPNEQFF. The CDR3 nucleotides read TGCGCCAGCGGTACCCCGGGTCCCGCCCCCAATGAGCAGTTCTTC.

Only a few counts were recorded for this clonotype. CDR3 DNA sequence: TGTGCCACCGGACAGGAGGGGAACACTGAAGCTTTCTTT. This gives the protein CATGQEGNTEAFF. This sequence joins TRBV10-3 and TRBJ1-1; 7 bases map to TRBD1. Germline CDR1 and CDR2: ENHRY and SYGVKD. After removal of 10 bases from V and 1 base from J, the junction contained 6 bases not matched to a gene. CDR3 length equals 13 residues.

There are many counts of this clonotype. The V gene is TRBV27, the J gene TRBJ2-1; D ambiguous. Germline V gene data show CDR1 as MNHEY and CDR2 as SMNVEV (reference sequence). Trimming cost V 2 bases and J 9 bases, with 8 bases left between them. The CDR3 runs 12 residues. CDR3 protein: CASSLHGVEQFF. As DNA, the CDR3 is TGTGCCAGCAGTTTACATGGGGTTGAGCAGTTCTTC.

This clonotype was detected many times. The rearrangement links TRBV5-6 to TRBJ2-1, with 7 bases matching TRBD1. The CDR3 spans 15 residues. With V trimmed by 4 bases and J by 5 bases, 9 bases remained unmatched. Germline-derived CDR1 and CDR2 are SGHDT and YYEEEE. The CDR3 sequence is CASSPTDRANNEQFF. The CDR3, as DNA: TGTGCCAGCAGCCCTACTGACAGGGCGAACAATGAGCAGTTCTTC. Based on the CDR3 plus reference TRBV5-6 and TRBJ2-1, the full variable domain is DAGVTQSPTHLIKTRGQQVTLRCSPKSGHDTVSWYQQALGQGPQFIFQYYEEEERQRGNFPDRFSGHQFPNYSSELNVNALLLGDSALYLCASSPTDRANNEQFFGPGTRLTVL.